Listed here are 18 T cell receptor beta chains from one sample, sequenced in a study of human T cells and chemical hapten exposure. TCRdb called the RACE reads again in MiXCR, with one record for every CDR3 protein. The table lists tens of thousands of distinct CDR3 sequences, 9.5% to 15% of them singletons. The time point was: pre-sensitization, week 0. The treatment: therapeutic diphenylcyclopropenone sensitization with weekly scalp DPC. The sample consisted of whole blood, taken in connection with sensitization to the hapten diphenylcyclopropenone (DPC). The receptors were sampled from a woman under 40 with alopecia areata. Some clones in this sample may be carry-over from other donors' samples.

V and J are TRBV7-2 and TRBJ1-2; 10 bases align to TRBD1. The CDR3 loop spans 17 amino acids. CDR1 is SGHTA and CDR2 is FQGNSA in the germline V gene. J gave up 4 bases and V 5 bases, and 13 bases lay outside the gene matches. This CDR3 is CASSRVPPGQGGYGYTF. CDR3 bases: TGTGCCAGCAGCCGAGTACCACCCGGACAGGGGGGCTATGGCTACACCTTC.

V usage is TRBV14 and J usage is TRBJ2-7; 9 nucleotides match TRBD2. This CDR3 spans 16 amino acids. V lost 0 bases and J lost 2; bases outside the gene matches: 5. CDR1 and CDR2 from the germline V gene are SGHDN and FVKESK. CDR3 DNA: TGTGCCAGCAGCCAAGAATGGCGCGGGAGGGCCTACGAGCAGTACTTC. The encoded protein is CASSQEWRGRAYEQYF. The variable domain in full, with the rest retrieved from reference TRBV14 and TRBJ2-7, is EAGVTQFPSHSVIEKGQTVTLRCDPISGHDNLYWYRRVMGKEIKFLLHFVKESKQDESGMPNNRFLAERTGGTYSTLKVQPAELEDSGVYFCASSQEWRGRAYEQYFGPGTRLTVT.

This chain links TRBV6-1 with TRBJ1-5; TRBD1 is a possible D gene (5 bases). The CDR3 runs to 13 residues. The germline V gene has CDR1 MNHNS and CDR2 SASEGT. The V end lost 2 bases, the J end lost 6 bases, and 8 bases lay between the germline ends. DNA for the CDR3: TGTGCCAGCAGTGAATATGGGGCTCAGCCCCAGCATTTT. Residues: CASSEYGAQPQHF.

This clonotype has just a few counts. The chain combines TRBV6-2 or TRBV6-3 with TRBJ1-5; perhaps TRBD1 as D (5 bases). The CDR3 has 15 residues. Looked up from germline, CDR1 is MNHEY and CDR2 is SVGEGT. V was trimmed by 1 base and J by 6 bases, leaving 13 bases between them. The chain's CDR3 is CASSYFQGLGQPQHF. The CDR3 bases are TGTGCCAGCAGTTACTTCCAGGGTTTGGGTCAGCCCCAGCATTTT.

The CDR3 region is CASSVVLGDTQYF. The CDR3 nucleotides read TGTGCCAGCAGCGTGGTTCTGGGGGATACGCAGTATTTT. This chain connects TRBV9 to TRBJ2-3; D remains unclear. CDR1 is SGDLS, CDR2 YYNGEE, per germline. V dropped 2 bases and J dropped 6 bases, with 10 bases sitting between them. The CDR3 covers 13 residues.

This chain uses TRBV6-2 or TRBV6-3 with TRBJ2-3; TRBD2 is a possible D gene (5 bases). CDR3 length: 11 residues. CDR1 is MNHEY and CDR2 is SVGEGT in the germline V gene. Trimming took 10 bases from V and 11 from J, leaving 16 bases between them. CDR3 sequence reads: CATHDGGGQYF. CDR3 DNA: TGTGCCACCCATGACGGAGGTGGGCAGTATTTT.

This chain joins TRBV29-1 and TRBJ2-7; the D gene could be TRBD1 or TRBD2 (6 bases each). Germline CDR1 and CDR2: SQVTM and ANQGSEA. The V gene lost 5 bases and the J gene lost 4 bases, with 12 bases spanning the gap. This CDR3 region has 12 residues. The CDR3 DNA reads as TGCAGCGTTATTAAGGGGGGATACGAGCAGTACTTC. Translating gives CSVIKGGYEQYF.

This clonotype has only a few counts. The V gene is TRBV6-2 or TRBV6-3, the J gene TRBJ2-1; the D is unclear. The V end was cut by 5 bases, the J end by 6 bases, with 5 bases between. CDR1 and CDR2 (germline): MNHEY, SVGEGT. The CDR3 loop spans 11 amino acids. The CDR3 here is CASSARNEQFF. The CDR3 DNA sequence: TGTGCCAGCAGTGCCCGCAATGAGCAGTTCTTC.

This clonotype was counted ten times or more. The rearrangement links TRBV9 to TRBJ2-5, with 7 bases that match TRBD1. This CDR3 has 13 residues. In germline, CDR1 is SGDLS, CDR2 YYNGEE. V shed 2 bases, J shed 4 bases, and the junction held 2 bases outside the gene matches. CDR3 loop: CASSVRTGETQYF. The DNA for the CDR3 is TGTGCCAGCAGCGTGAGGACAGGAGAGACCCAGTACTTC.

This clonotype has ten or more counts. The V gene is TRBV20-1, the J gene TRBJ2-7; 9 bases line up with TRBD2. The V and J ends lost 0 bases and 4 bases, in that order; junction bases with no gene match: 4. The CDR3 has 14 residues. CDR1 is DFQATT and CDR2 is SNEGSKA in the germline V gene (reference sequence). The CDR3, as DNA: TGCAGTGCTAGAGATGCTAGCGGGAAATACGAGCAGTACTTC. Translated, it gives CSARDASGKYEQYF.

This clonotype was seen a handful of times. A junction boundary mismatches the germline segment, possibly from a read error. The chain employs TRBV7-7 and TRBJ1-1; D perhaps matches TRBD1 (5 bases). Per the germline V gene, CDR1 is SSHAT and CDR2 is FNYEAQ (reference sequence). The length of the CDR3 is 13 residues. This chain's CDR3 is CASRVPGNTEAFF. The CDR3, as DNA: TGTGCTAGCAGGGTCCCGGGCAACACTGAAGCTTTCTTT.

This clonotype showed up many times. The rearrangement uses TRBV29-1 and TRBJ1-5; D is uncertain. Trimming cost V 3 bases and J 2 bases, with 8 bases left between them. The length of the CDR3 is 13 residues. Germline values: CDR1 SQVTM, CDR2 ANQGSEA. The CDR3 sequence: CSVEWAGNQPQHF. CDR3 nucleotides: TGCAGCGTTGAGTGGGCGGGCAATCAGCCCCAGCATTTT.

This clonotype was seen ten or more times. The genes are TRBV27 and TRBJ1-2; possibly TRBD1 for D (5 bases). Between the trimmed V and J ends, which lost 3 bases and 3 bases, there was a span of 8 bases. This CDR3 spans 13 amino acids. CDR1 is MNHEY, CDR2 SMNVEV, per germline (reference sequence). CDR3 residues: CASSLGQHYGYTF. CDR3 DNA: TGTGCCAGCAGTTTGGGGCAGCACTATGGCTACACCTTC.

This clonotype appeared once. CDR3 loop: CASNPTAGVNTEAFF. Written as DNA, the CDR3 is TGTGCCAGCAACCCCACCGCAGGGGTGAACACTGAAGCTTTCTTT. The chain carries TRBV2 and TRBJ1-1; the D gene is possibly TRBD1 (6 bases). The germline CDR1 and CDR2 sequences are SNHLY and FYNNEI. The CDR3 extends over 15 amino acids. V was cut by 7 bases and J by 0 bases, with 15 bases left in between.

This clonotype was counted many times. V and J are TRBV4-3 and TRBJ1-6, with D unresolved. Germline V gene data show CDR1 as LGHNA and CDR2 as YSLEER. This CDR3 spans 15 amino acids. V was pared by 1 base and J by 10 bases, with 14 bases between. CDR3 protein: CASSQVFGSWSPLHF. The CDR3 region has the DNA TGCGCCAGCAGCCAAGTGTTTGGTTCGTGGTCACCCCTCCACTTT.

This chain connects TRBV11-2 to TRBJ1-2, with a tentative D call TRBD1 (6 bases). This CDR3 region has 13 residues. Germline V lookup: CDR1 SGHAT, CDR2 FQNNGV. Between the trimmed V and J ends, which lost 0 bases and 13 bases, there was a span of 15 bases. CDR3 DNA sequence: TGTGCCAGCAGCTTAGATCGGGCAGGGGTCGCCACCTTC. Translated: CASSLDRAGVATF.

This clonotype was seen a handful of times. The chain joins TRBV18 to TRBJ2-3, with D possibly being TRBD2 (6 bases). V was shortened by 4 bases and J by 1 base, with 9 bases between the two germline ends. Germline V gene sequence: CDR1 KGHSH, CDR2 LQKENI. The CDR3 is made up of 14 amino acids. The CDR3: CASSLAGRTDTQYF. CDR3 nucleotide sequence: TGTGCCAGCTCACTTGCGGGGCGCACAGATACGCAGTATTTT.

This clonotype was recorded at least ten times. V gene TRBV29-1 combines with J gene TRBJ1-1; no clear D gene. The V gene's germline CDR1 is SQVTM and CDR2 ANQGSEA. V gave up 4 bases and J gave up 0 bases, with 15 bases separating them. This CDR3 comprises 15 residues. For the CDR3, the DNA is TGCAGCGTTGCGGCGGGATGGGCCATGAACACTGAAGCTTTCTTT. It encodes CSVAAGWAMNTEAFF.